The clone carrying this T cell receptor (beta chain) has a count of ten or more. Its antigen is not identified. Construction of the TCR beta libraries employed iRepertoire HTBI primers in conjunction with Arm-PCR of CDR3 regions. TCRdb fed the multiplex PCR reads into MiXCR, producing one record per CDR3 protein. This table holds about 430,000 distinct CDR3 sequences, approximately 16% found once. The data were obtained in a study of regulatory T cells in long-lasting Graves disease. Study findings and constraints: Study of thyroid tissue was not done, with only peripheral blood studied. Comparison showed that persistent patients shared more public clonotypes (around 3,000) than new patients (over 950).

Time point specified: newly diagnosed GD, antithyroid drugs for less than 3 months. TCR sequences were obtained from RNA taken from PBMCs. The CDR3 has 14 amino acids. Per germline, CDR1 SEHNR and CDR2 FQNEAQ (reference sequence). V shed 8 bases and J 4 bases; nucleotides not matched to a gene: 7. This sample was also put to use in a study of T cells in Graves' hyperthyroidism and ophthalmopathy. Per that study: Orbital computed tomography, thyroid ultrasound, serum thyroxine and TRAb, and clinical symptoms together informed the diagnoses.

The receptor comes from a woman in her 40s with Graves disease. The source material was peripheral blood mononuclear cells (PBMCs), sampled at new diagnosis, from a patient treated with antithyroid drugs. The rearrangement links TRBV7-9 to TRBJ2-5, with 10 bases that match TRBD2. CDR3 coding DNA: TGTGCCAGCGGCCTAGCGGGGGCCGTAGAGACCCAGTACTTC. Translation: CASGLAGAVETQYF.